This is a list of T cell receptor beta chains from one sample in a study of blood T cell repertoires in COVID-19. Repertoires were generated with immunoSEQ multiplex PCR, while TCRdb's copy carries only in-frame clones and drops some. The sample holds roughly 410,000 clones, around 87% seen once. The sample comprised peripheral blood. These TCRs come from a woman in her fifties or sixties with COVID-19, enrolled during active disease. The CDR3 runs from the conserved cysteine through the conserved F or W. Fields, in order: V gene, clone size, D gene, J gene, CDR3 protein, CDR3 DNA. A D gene is named only where the DNA matches it firmly. Clone size, where shown, is once, few, many, or a class for clones that have expanded.

V gene: TRBV18; clone size: .; D gene: TRBD2; J gene: TRBJ2-5; CDR3 protein: CASSPGLAGEETQYF; CDR3 DNA: TGTGCCAGCTCACCAGGGCTAGCGGGGGAAGAGACCCAGTACTTC
V gene: TRBV28; clone size: few; D gene: .; J gene: TRBJ1-6; CDR3 protein: CASSFSRQKNSPLHF; CDR3 DNA: TGTGCCAGCAGTTTCTCGAGACAGAAAAATTCACCCCTCCACTTT
V gene: TRBV27; clone size: .; D gene: TRBD1; J gene: TRBJ1-3; CDR3 protein: CASGIQGRSSGNTIYF; CDR3 DNA: TGTGCCAGCGGAATACAGGGGCGAAGCTCTGGAAACACCATATATTTT
V gene: TRBV7-9; clone size: .; D gene: TRBD1; J gene: TRBJ1-6; CDR3 protein: CASSAGTVNSPLHF; CDR3 DNA: TGTGCCAGCAGCGCCGGGACAGTTAATTCACCCCTCCACTTT
V gene: TRBV7-3; clone size: .; D gene: TRBD2; J gene: TRBJ2-2; CDR3 protein: CASSLNLAGALQF; CDR3 DNA: TGTGCCAGCAGCTTAAACCTAGCGGGGGCCCTTCAATTT
V gene: TRBV5-1; clone size: .; D gene: .; J gene: TRBJ1-1; CDR3 protein: CATSPDSYTEAFF; CDR3 DNA: TGCGCCACCTCACCGGACAGCTACACTGAAGCTTTCTTT
V gene: TRBV5-1; clone size: .; D gene: TRBD1; J gene: TRBJ2-5; CDR3 protein: CASSIGQGGQETQYF; CDR3 DNA: TGCGCCAGCAGCATCGGACAGGGTGGGCAAGAGACCCAGTACTTC
V gene: TRBV7-8; clone size: .; D gene: .; J gene: TRBJ1-2; CDR3 protein: CASSRLGRDGYTF; CDR3 DNA: TGTGCCAGCAGCCGACTAGGGAGGGATGGCTACACCTTC
V gene: TRBV28; clone size: .; D gene: TRBD1; J gene: TRBJ1-2; CDR3 protein: CASSLYGTGGNYGYTF; CDR3 DNA: TGTGCCAGCAGTTTATATGGGACAGGGGGCAACTATGGCTACACCTTC
V gene: TRBV7-3; clone size: .; D gene: .; J gene: TRBJ2-1; CDR3 protein: CASSLNALQYNEQFF; CDR3 DNA: TGTGCCAGCAGCTTAAATGCCCTGCAGTACAATGAGCAGTTCTTC
V gene: TRBV28; clone size: once; D gene: TRBD1; J gene: TRBJ1-2; CDR3 protein: CASSTPDRRLPYGYTF; CDR3 DNA: TGTGCCAGCAGTACACCGGACAGGAGGCTCCCCTATGGCTACACCTTC
V gene: TRBV2; clone size: .; D gene: TRBD1; J gene: TRBJ1-5; CDR3 protein: CASSAGGGNQPQHF; CDR3 DNA: TGTGCCAGCAGTGCAGGGGGCGGCAATCAGCCCCAGCATTTT
V gene: TRBV6-6; clone size: .; D gene: TRBD1; J gene: TRBJ2-6; CDR3 protein: CASSPGTGSAGANVLTF; CDR3 DNA: TGTGCCAGCAGTCCCGGGACAGGGAGCGCTGGGGCCAACGTCCTGACTTTC
V gene: TRBV5-5; clone size: .; D gene: TRBD1; J gene: TRBJ1-1; CDR3 protein: CASSFGQGAGTEAFF; CDR3 DNA: TGTGCCAGCAGCTTTGGACAGGGGGCAGGAACTGAAGCTTTCTTT
V gene: TRBV18; clone size: .; D gene: .; J gene: TRBJ1-1; CDR3 protein: CASSTSRRVDTEAFF; CDR3 DNA: TGTGCCAGCTCAACCTCTCGGAGGGTTGACACTGAAGCTTTCTTT
V gene: TRBV5-6; clone size: .; D gene: .; J gene: TRBJ2-5; CDR3 protein: CASSWGDAGTQYF; CDR3 DNA: TGTGCCAGCAGCTGGGGGGACGCGGGGACCCAGTACTTC
V gene: TRBV6-5; clone size: .; D gene: TRBD2; J gene: TRBJ2-3; CDR3 protein: CASSPSGTTDTQYF; CDR3 DNA: TGTGCCAGCAGTCCTAGCGGCACCACAGATACGCAGTATTTT
V gene: TRBV3-1/TRBV3-2; clone size: .; D gene: .; J gene: TRBJ2-1; CDR3 protein: CASSQDVRGRLGALTEQFF; CDR3 DNA: TGTGCCAGCAGCCAAGACGTCCGTGGCCGTTTGGGGGCCCTAACGGAGCAGTTCTTC
V gene: TRBV19; clone size: .; D gene: .; J gene: TRBJ1-5; CDR3 protein: CASSSNQGRDQPQHF; CDR3 DNA: TGTGCCAGTAGTTCAAACCAGGGGCGTGATCAGCCCCAGCATTTT
V gene: TRBV7-6; clone size: .; D gene: TRBD1; J gene: TRBJ2-2; CDR3 protein: CASSSPRQGANTGELFF; CDR3 DNA: TGTGCCAGCAGCTCACCACGCCAGGGGGCAAACACCGGGGAGCTGTTTTTT
V gene: TRBV7-9; clone size: .; D gene: TRBD1; J gene: TRBJ1-2; CDR3 protein: CASRRTGTEIYGYTF; CDR3 DNA: TGTGCCAGCAGACGTACCGGGACAGAGATCTATGGCTACACCTTC
V gene: TRBV5-4; clone size: .; D gene: .; J gene: TRBJ2-6; CDR3 protein: CASRMYGGARGANVLTF; CDR3 DNA: TGTGCCAGCAGGATGTACGGGGGAGCGCGGGGGGCCAACGTCCTGACTTTC
V gene: TRBV19; clone size: .; D gene: .; J gene: TRBJ1-2; CDR3 protein: CASSTRATNYGYTF; CDR3 DNA: TGTGCCAGTAGTACCCGCGCAACTAACTATGGCTACACCTTC
V gene: TRBV11-1; clone size: .; D gene: .; J gene: TRBJ1-1; CDR3 protein: CASSFLGTEAFF; CDR3 DNA: TGTGCCAGCAGCTTCCTAGGCACTGAAGCTTTCTTT
V gene: TRBV12-5; clone size: .; D gene: .; J gene: TRBJ1-1; CDR3 protein: CASGLLGANF; CDR3 DNA: TGTGCTAGTGGTTTGTTAGGAGCCAACTTT
V gene: TRBV4-2; clone size: .; D gene: TRBD2; J gene: TRBJ2-7; CDR3 protein: CASSPGGRWYEQYF; CDR3 DNA: TGTGCCAGCAGCCCGGGGGGGCGATGGTACGAGCAGTACTTC
V gene: TRBV1; clone size: .; D gene: .; J gene: TRBJ2-5; CDR3 protein: CTSSQARETQYF; CDR3 DNA: TGCACCAGCAGCCAAGCCCGGGAGACCCAGTACTTC
V gene: TRBV11-2; clone size: .; D gene: .; J gene: TRBJ2-3; CDR3 protein: CASSFDRSTDTQYF; CDR3 DNA: TGTGCCAGCAGCTTCGACAGAAGCACAGATACGCAGTATTTT
V gene: TRBV27; clone size: .; D gene: .; J gene: TRBJ2-2; CDR3 protein: CASSFGAGVNTGELFF; CDR3 DNA: TGTGCCAGCAGTTTTGGAGCGGGCGTGAACACCGGGGAGCTGTTTTTT
V gene: TRBV19; clone size: .; D gene: .; J gene: TRBJ2-1; CDR3 protein: CASSLIAAPYNEQFF; CDR3 DNA: TGTGCCAGTAGTCTTATAGCGGCCCCCTACAATGAGCAGTTCTTC
V gene: TRBV7-9; clone size: once; D gene: .; J gene: TRBJ2-7; CDR3 protein: CASRNGGSHEQYF; CDR3 DNA: TGTGCCAGCCGTAACGGGGGTTCCCACGAGCAGTACTTC
V gene: TRBV9; clone size: .; D gene: TRBD1; J gene: TRBJ2-7; CDR3 protein: CASSAAQGAIYEQYF; CDR3 DNA: TGTGCCAGCAGCGCCGCACAGGGGGCCATATACGAGCAGTACTTC
V gene: TRBV3-1/TRBV3-2; clone size: once; D gene: TRBD1; J gene: TRBJ1-2; CDR3 protein: CASRQKGQYYGYTF; CDR3 DNA: TGTGCCAGCAGGCAGAAGGGACAGTACTATGGCTACACCTTC
V gene: TRBV6-5; clone size: .; D gene: TRBD2; J gene: TRBJ2-1; CDR3 protein: CASRDPGGGEQFF; CDR3 DNA: TGTGCCAGCAGGGACCCGGGGGGGGGCGAGCAGTTCTTC
V gene: TRBV7-9; clone size: .; D gene: TRBD1; J gene: TRBJ1-4; CDR3 protein: CASSPRAQGLEKLFF; CDR3 DNA: TGTGCCAGCAGCCCGAGGGCACAGGGGTTAGAAAAACTGTTTTTT
V gene: TRBV4-2; clone size: .; D gene: TRBD2; J gene: TRBJ2-3; CDR3 protein: CASSQGTSGGADTQYF; CDR3 DNA: TGTGCCAGCAGCCAAGGGACTAGCGGGGGGGCAGATACGCAGTATTTT
V gene: TRBV5-1; clone size: .; D gene: TRBD1; J gene: TRBJ1-5; CDR3 protein: CASSATGTGSNQPQHF; CDR3 DNA: TGCGCCAGCAGCGCGACCGGGACAGGGTCGAATCAGCCCCAGCATTTT
V gene: TRBV15; clone size: few; D gene: TRBD1; J gene: TRBJ2-7; CDR3 protein: CATSREETGHYEQYF; CDR3 DNA: TGTGCCACCAGCAGAGAAGAGACAGGGCACTACGAGCAGTACTTC
V gene: TRBV4-1; clone size: .; D gene: .; J gene: TRBJ2-7; CDR3 protein: CASSQEYPGPSYEQYF; CDR3 DNA: TGCGCCAGCAGCCAGGAGTATCCAGGGCCCTCCTACGAGCAGTACTTC
V gene: TRBV28; clone size: few; D gene: TRBD1; J gene: TRBJ2-7; CDR3 protein: CASSSGTGKKEQYF; CDR3 DNA: TGTGCCAGCAGTTCTGGGACAGGGAAAAAGGAACAGTACTTC
V gene: TRBV5-5; clone size: once; D gene: .; J gene: TRBJ2-5; CDR3 protein: CASSEENGFFGETQYF; CDR3 DNA: .
V gene: TRBV5-1; clone size: .; D gene: .; J gene: TRBJ1-1; CDR3 protein: CASSQGMNTEAFF; CDR3 DNA: TGCGCCAGCAGCCAGGGTATGAACACTGAAGCTTTCTTT
V gene: TRBV6-2/TRBV6-3; clone size: .; D gene: .; J gene: TRBJ1-4; CDR3 protein: CASSSDRPTNEKLFF; CDR3 DNA: TGTGCCAGCAGTTCCGACAGGCCAACTAATGAAAAACTGTTTTTT
V gene: TRBV7-2; clone size: .; D gene: .; J gene: TRBJ2-5; CDR3 protein: CASSVGLATETQYF; CDR3 DNA: TGTGCCAGCAGTGTTGGGCTAGCGACTGAGACCCAGTACTTC
V gene: TRBV5-1; clone size: .; D gene: .; J gene: TRBJ1-3; CDR3 protein: CASRGGNSGNTIYF; CDR3 DNA: TGCGCCAGCAGGGGGGGGAACTCTGGAAACACCATATATTTT
V gene: TRBV5-1; clone size: few; D gene: .; J gene: TRBJ2-2; CDR3 protein: CASSLGGSAGELFF; CDR3 DNA: TGCGCCAGCAGCTTGGGAGGGAGCGCCGGGGAGCTGTTTTTT
V gene: TRBV5-1; clone size: .; D gene: TRBD1; J gene: TRBJ1-2; CDR3 protein: CASSSGADRPAYGYTF; CDR3 DNA: TGCGCCAGCAGCTCTGGGGCGGACAGGCCCGCCTATGGCTACACCTTC
V gene: TRBV7-9; clone size: few; D gene: TRBD1; J gene: TRBJ1-1; CDR3 protein: CASSLTGPSEAFF; CDR3 DNA: TGTGCCAGCAGCCTGACAGGGCCCTCTGAAGCTTTCTTT
V gene: TRBV19; clone size: .; D gene: TRBD2; J gene: TRBJ2-3; CDR3 protein: CASKDKRGSSTDTQYF; CDR3 DNA: TGTGCCAGTAAGGATAAGCGGGGATCTAGCACAGATACGCAGTATTTT
V gene: TRBV28; clone size: .; D gene: TRBD1; J gene: TRBJ1-1; CDR3 protein: CASSLLSGQGGDAEAFF; CDR3 DNA: TGTGCCAGCAGTTTACTTTCCGGACAGGGAGGGGATGCTGAAGCTTTCTTT
V gene: TRBV30; clone size: .; D gene: .; J gene: TRBJ1-2; CDR3 protein: CAWSPLSSNYGYTF; CDR3 DNA: TGTGCCTGGAGTCCCCTCTCTTCTAACTATGGCTACACCTTC
V gene: TRBV24-1; clone size: once; D gene: .; J gene: TRBJ2-3; CDR3 protein: CATRASGTDTQYF; CDR3 DNA: TGTGCCACCAGGGCTTCCGGCACAGATACGCAGTATTTT
V gene: TRBV7-2; clone size: .; D gene: .; J gene: TRBJ1-2; CDR3 protein: CASSATPNYGYTF; CDR3 DNA: TGTGCCAGCAGCGCAACACCTAACTATGGCTACACCTTC
V gene: TRBV6-2/TRBV6-3; clone size: .; D gene: .; J gene: TRBJ2-3; CDR3 protein: CASSYQDTQYF; CDR3 DNA: TGTGCCAGCAGTTACCAAGATACGCAGTATTTT
V gene: TRBV7-2; clone size: .; D gene: .; J gene: TRBJ2-7; CDR3 protein: CASSPAATADYEQYF; CDR3 DNA: TGTGCCAGCAGCCCGGCTGCGACAGCCGACTACGAGCAGTACTTC
V gene: TRBV19; clone size: .; D gene: TRBD1; J gene: TRBJ1-1; CDR3 protein: CASSIEDRAEAFF; CDR3 DNA: TGTGCCAGTAGTATCGAGGACAGGGCTGAAGCTTTCTTT
V gene: TRBV3-1/TRBV3-2; clone size: once; D gene: .; J gene: TRBJ1-1; CDR3 protein: CASSQDIRLNTEAFF; CDR3 DNA: TGTGCCAGCAGCCAAGATATACGGTTGAACACTGAAGCTTTCTTT
V gene: TRBV7-9; clone size: .; D gene: TRBD1; J gene: TRBJ2-1; CDR3 protein: CASSQGQAYNEQFF; CDR3 DNA: TGTGCCAGCAGCCAGGGACAGGCCTACAATGAGCAGTTCTTC
V gene: TRBV6-5; clone size: once; D gene: .; J gene: TRBJ2-5; CDR3 protein: CASSRGLQETQYF; CDR3 DNA: TGTGCCAGCAGTCGAGGGCTGCAAGAGACCCAGTACTTC
V gene: TRBV5-1; clone size: .; D gene: .; J gene: TRBJ2-2; CDR3 protein: CASEARGTTRPGELFF; CDR3 DNA: TGCGCCAGTGAAGCCCGGGGAACAACAAGGCCCGGGGAGCTGTTTTTT